This T cell receptor beta chain was documented in a study of T-cell reconstitution after alpha-beta-depleted transplantation in children. This clonotype was recorded many times. The antigen is unknown. General observations from the study: At day 60, the high TCRbeta diversity found in some patients originated from recipient T cells and thymic progenitors that had survived. One year post-transplant, T-cell counts and diversity were largely derived from T cells produced anew.

Library preparation (for TCRbeta) was performed with unique molecular identifiers. Each CDR3 protein gets one entry after TCRdb re-called the PCR reads with MiXCR. This repertoire shows roughly 240,000 distinct CDR3 sequences, under 9.5% found once; its top ten account for about 6.4%. Germline V lookup: CDR1 DFQATT, CDR2 SNEGSKA (reference sequence). This CDR3 is built from 13 residues. V was shortened by 6 bases and J by 0 bases, with 9 bases between the two germline ends. Sequences were derived from PBMCs, mostly from graft donor cells, sampled 180 days after TCRalphabeta/CD19-depleted stem cell transplant. The rearrangement links TRBV20-1 to TRBJ2-4; D may be TRBD2 (5 bases). The clonotype comes from a male patient younger than 18 who had a stem cell transplant for acute lymphoblastic leukemia, so the T cells may come from the graft donor. The CDR3 loop reads CSAGLIAKNIQYF. As DNA, the CDR3 is TGCAGTGCAGGACTCATAGCCAAAAACATTCAGTACTTC.